This entry is about one T cell receptor beta chain. Libraries were prepared by immunoSEQ multiplex PCR; TCRdb keeps only in-frame clonotypes and omits some of them. The repertoire includes 150,000 to 180,000 clones, 86% of them detected once, and 20% to 25% sits in the top ten. This sample stems from a study of cytomegalovirus exposure and HLA in healthy donors. Trimming stripped 4 bases from V and 4 bases from J, with 20 bases between. This CDR3 contains 16 residues. The germline CDR1 and CDR2 sequences are SEHNR and FQNEAQ (reference sequence). Sequenced sample: PBMCs. The sequence came from a man in his late teens or twenties in good health and CMV-seropositive. The chain employs TRBV7-9 and TRBJ2-7, with D perhaps TRBD2 (6 bases). The CDR3 spells CASSSWWGDGPYEQYF. The CDR3 DNA reads TGTGCCAGCAGCTCATGGTGGGGGGACGGCCCATACGAGCAGTACTTC.